Below, one T cell receptor (beta chain) is given with its context. The antigen is unknown. TCRdb keeps only in-frame clones here, not all; method: immunoSEQ multiplex PCR. The sample holds fewer than 140,000 clones, under 90% seen once. This sample is part of a study of T cell responses to AZD1222 COVID-19 vaccine. Whole-study context: Some second doses came at about 4 weeks and others at about 12 weeks; these were pooled.

General study results and limits: Sampled repertoires all dated from after the peak T cell response. Researchers report vaccine-associated CD4 TCRs spanning spike, with dominance at 160-218 and 743-854. Regions left unmutated in variants are reportedly the target of nearly half of spike-specific TCRs.

V gave up 1 base and J gave up 0 bases, with 10 bases separating them. CDR3 length equals 15 residues. CDR1 and CDR2 (germline): SGHDN, FVKESK. The sequences come from peripheral blood, collected on day 0 of AZD1222 vaccination. This TCR was sampled from an adult in good health. The V and J genes are TRBV14 and TRBJ2-7; no reliable D call. The CDR3 bases are TGTGCCAGCAGCCAAGGGTTAATGGGCTCCTACGAGCAGTACTTC. Its translation is CASSQGLMGSYEQYF.